This TCR beta chain was identified during a study of cytomegalovirus exposure and HLA in healthy donors. Points from the study as a whole: Common viral pathogens seemed, in a later analysis, to connect with several of the most significant clusters. It was assumed in the presence/absence analyses that sequencing depth was roughly uniform across donors. In a later analysis, TCR beta V- and J-gene trimming was associated with a missense DCLRE1C variant. Researchers catalogued approximately 170 TCR beta chains as cytomegalovirus-associated.

The PCR was carried out with 60 Vbeta primers and 13 Jbeta primers. The table came from immunoSEQ multiplex PCR; TCRdb's copy has only in-frame clones and leaves some out. In all, the sample yields around 140,000 clones. Of note for this clone: Its target is not known.

The origin of this receptor is a male donor in good health and CMV-seronegative. Sequencing was done on a sample of PBMCs.

This chain's CDR3 is CASRDFNTGELFF. The CDR3 region has the DNA TGTGCCTCAAGGGACTTCAACACCGGGGAGCTGTTTTTT. The rearrangement joins TRBV30 to TRBJ2-2, with D possibly TRBD2 on 6 matching bases. The germline gives CDR1 GTSNPN, CDR2 SVGIG (reference sequence). This CDR3 region has 13 residues. Trimming cost V 7 bases and J 2 bases, with 11 bases left between them.